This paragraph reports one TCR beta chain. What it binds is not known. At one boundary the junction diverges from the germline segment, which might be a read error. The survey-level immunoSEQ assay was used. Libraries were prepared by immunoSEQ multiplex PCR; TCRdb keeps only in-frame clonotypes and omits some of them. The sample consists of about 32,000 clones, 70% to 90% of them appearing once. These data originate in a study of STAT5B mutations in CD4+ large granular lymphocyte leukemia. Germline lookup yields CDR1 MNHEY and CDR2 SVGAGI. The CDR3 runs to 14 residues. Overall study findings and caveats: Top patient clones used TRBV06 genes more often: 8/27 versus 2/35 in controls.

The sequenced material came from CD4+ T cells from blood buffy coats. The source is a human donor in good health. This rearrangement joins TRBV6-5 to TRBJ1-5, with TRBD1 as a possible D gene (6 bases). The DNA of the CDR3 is TGTGACAGCAGTTATAAGTCAGGGGCTCAGCCCCAGCATTTT. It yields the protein CDSSYKSGAQPQHF.